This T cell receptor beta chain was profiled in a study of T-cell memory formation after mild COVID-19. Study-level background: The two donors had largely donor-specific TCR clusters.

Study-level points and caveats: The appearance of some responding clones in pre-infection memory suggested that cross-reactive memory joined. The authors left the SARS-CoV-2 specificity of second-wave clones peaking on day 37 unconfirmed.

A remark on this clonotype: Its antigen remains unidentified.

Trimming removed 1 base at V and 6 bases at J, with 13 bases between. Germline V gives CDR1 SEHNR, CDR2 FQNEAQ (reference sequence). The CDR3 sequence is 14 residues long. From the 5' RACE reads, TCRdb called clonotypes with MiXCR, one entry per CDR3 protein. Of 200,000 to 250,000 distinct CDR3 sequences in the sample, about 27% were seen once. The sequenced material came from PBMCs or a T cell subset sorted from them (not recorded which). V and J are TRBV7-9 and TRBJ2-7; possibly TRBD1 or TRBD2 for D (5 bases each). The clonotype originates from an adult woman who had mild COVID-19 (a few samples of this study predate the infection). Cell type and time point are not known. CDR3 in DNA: TGTGCCAGCAGCTTAGACGTGGCAGGGACCGAGCAGTACTTC. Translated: CASSLDVAGTEQYF.